The present entry profiles one T cell receptor (beta chain) with its context. The table came from immunoSEQ multiplex PCR; TCRdb's copy has only in-frame clones and leaves some out. This sample has some 44,000 clones; roughly 90% occur once, and the top ten carry 0.52%. This sample is drawn from a study of T cell changes during pregnancy in multiple sclerosis. The germline V and J ends were trimmed by 3 bases and 3 bases, with 15 bases remaining between them. From germline, CDR1 is LGHNA and CDR2 YSLEER. CDR3 length: 15 residues. The source material was CD4+ T cells from peripheral blood mononuclear cells, sampled in the third trimester of pregnancy. The sequence derives from a female donor with multiple sclerosis, enrolled in a pregnancy study. The J gene is TRBJ2-7, the V gene TRBV4-3; a weak D match, TRBD1 (6 bases). The CDR3 nucleotides are TGCGCCAGCAGCCAGGACGAAAGACAGGACTACGAGCAGTACTTC. Encoded protein: CASSQDERQDYEQYF.